These T cell receptor beta chains were read from a single sample in a study of Ad26.COV2.S vaccination and SARS-CoV-2 variants. Sequenced by immunoSEQ multiplex PCR; TCRdb stores in-frame clones only, minus some. The data show roughly 240,000 clones, roughly 90% seen once. The source was peripheral blood, collected in a trial of Ad26.COV2.S vaccine versus placebo. These TCRs come from a person between 18 and 65 years old who received the Ad26.COV2.S COVID-19 vaccine or a placebo. The CDR3 runs from the conserved cysteine through the conserved F or W. The order of the fields is CDR3 length, J gene, D gene, clone size, V gene, CDR3 protein. The D gene is left open where the match is weak. Clone sizes are given selectively: once, few, many, or a class where the clone is expanded.

14 TRBJ1-2 TRBD1 NA TRBV7-3 CASSLTGGYYGYTF
14 TRBJ1-4 TRBD1 NA TRBV28 CASSLDRVQEKLFF
13 TRBJ2-7 TRBD1 once TRBV28 CASSFATGGEQYF
14 TRBJ1-2 NA few TRBV27 CASSLAGGAEGYTF
18 TRBJ1-3 NA NA TRBV30 CAWTTQRRQGLEVHTIYF
14 TRBJ2-7 NA NA TRBV2 CASRAPDLSHEQYF
14 TRBJ2-2 NA few TRBV24-1 CATGIRGGTGELFF
16 TRBJ2-1 NA NA TRBV19 CASSMTRGIRNNEQFF
15 TRBJ2-1 NA NA TRBV10-2 CASRDEDAVKRMQFF
14 TRBJ2-3 NA NA TRBV7-3 CASSLGPSTDTQYF
16 TRBJ2-5 TRBD2 NA TRBV7-2 CASRPPGLAVQETQYF
17 TRBJ2-2 NA once TRBV4-1 CASSQDPGGGNTGELFF
16 TRBJ1-1 NA NA TRBV4-3 CASSQDRGNRAAEAFF
16 TRBJ2-1 TRBD2 NA TRBV3-1/TRBV3-2 CASSLGTSGGPNEQFF
12 TRBJ1-2 NA NA TRBV10-2 CASSGQGVGYTF
13 TRBJ2-7 NA NA TRBV6-1 CASSEHRDYEQYF
14 TRBJ1-2 TRBD1 NA TRBV6-5 CASSYVDRGYGYTF
14 TRBJ2-2 NA NA TRBV7-2 CASSLDVGRGELFF
17 TRBJ2-5 NA NA TRBV21-1 CASSKVPGPGQGLAQYF
14 TRBJ1-5 NA NA TRBV28 CASSITGHNQPQHF
14 TRBJ1-2 NA NA TRBV25-1 CASSEYHSVYGYTF